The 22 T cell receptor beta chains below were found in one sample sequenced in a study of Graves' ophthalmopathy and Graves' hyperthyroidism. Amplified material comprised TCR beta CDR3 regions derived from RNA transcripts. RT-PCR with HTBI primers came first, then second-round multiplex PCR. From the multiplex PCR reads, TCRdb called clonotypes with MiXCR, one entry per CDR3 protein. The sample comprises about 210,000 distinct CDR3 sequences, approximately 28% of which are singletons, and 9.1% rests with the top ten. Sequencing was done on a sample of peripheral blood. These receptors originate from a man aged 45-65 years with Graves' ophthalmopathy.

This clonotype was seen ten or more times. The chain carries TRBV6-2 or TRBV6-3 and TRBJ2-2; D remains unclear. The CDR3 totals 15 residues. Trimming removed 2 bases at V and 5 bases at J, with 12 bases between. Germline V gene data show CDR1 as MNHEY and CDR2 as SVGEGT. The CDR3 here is CASSYIGSTTGELFF. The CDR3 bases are TGTGCCAGCAGTTACATCGGATCGACTACCGGGGAGCTGTTTTTT.

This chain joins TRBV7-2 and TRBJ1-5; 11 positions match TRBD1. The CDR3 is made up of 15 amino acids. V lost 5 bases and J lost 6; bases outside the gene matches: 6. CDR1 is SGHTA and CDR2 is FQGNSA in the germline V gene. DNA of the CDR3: TGTGCCAGCAGCCCGTTGGACAGGGGGCGTCAGCCCCAGCATTTT. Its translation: CASSPLDRGRQPQHF.

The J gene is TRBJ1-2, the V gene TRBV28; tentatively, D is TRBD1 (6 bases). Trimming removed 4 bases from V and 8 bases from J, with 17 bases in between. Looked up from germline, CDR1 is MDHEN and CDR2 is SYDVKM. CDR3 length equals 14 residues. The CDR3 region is CASSSPRTAGGYTF. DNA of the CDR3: TGTGCCAGCAGTTCCCCACGGACAGCAGGAGGCTACACCTTC.

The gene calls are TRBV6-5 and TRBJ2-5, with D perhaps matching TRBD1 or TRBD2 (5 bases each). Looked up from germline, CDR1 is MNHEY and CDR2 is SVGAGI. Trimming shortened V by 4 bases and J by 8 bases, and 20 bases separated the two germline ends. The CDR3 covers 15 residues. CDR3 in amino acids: CASSSPGPGSDTQYF. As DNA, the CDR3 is TGTGCCAGCAGTTCCCCGGGACCTGGGAGTGATACCCAGTACTTC.

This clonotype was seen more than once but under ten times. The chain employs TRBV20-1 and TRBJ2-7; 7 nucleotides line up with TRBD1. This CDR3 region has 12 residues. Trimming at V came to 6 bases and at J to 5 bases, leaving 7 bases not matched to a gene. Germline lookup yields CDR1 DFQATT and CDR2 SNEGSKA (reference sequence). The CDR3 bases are TGCAGTGCATCCGAACAGGGGAACGAGCAGTACTTC. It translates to CSASEQGNEQYF.

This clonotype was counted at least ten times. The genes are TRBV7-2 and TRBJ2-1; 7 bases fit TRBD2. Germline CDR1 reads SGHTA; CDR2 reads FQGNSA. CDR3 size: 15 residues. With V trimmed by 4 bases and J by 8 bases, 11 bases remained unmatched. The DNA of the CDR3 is TGTGCCAGCAGCTCCCCGGGACTAAACTCACATGAGCAGTTCTTC. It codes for CASSSPGLNSHEQFF.

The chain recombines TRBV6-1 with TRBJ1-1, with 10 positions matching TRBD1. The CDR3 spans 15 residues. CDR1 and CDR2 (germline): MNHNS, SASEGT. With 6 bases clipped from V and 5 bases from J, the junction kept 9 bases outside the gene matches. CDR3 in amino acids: CASRQGQGSRTEAFF. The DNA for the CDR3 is TGTGCCAGCAGACAGGGACAGGGGAGTAGGACTGAAGCTTTCTTT.

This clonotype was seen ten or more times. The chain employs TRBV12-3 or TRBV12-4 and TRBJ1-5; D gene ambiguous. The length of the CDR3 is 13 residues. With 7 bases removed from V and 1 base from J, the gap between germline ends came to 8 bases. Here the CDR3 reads CASNPGSNQPQHF. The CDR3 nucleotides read TGTGCCAGCAACCCAGGCAGCAATCAGCCCCAGCATTTT.

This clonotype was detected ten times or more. The CDR3 coding sequence is TGCGCCAGCAGCTTGATCAGACGCAGGGACACTGAAGCTTTCTTT. It encodes CASSLIRRRDTEAFF. The chain uses TRBV5-1 and TRBJ1-1; D perhaps matches TRBD1 (5 bases). The CDR3 has 15 amino acids. The germline CDR1 and CDR2 sequences are SGHRS and YFSETQ. V was clipped by 1 base and J by 3 bases, with 13 bases between them.

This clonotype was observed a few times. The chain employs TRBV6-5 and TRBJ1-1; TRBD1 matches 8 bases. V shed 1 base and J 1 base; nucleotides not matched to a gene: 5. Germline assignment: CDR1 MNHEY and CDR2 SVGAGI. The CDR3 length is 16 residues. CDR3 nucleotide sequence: TGTGCCAGCAGTTACTTGACAGGGGTAACGAACACTGAAGCTTTCTTT. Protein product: CASSYLTGVTNTEAFF.

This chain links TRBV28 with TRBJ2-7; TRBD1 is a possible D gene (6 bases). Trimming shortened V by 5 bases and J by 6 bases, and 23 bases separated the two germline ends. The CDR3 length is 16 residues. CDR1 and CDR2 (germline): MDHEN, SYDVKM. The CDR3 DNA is TGTGCCAGCAGTAAACACAGGGCTCCGCTTTTAGGCGAGCAGTACTTC. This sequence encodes CASSKHRAPLLGEQYF.

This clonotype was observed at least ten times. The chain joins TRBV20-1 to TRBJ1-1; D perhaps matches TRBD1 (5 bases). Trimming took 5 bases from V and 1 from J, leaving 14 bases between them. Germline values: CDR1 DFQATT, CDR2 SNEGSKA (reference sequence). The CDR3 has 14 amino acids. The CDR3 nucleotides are TGCAGTGCTTTGCAGGGCTTCGCGAACACTGAAGCTTTCTTT. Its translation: CSALQGFANTEAFF.

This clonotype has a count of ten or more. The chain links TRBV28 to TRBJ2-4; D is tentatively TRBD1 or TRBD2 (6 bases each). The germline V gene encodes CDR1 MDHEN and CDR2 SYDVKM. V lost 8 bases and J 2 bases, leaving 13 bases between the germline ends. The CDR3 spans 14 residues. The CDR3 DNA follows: TGTGCCAGCCGGGGGCCTGGGTCCAAAAACATTCAGTACTTC. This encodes CASRGPGSKNIQYF.

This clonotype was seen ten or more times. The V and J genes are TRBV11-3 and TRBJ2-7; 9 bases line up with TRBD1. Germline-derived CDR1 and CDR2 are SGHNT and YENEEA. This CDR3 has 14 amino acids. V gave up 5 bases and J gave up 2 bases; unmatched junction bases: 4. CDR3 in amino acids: CASSLGTGTYEQYF. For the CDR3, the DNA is TGTGCCAGCAGCCTCGGGACAGGGACCTACGAGCAGTACTTC.

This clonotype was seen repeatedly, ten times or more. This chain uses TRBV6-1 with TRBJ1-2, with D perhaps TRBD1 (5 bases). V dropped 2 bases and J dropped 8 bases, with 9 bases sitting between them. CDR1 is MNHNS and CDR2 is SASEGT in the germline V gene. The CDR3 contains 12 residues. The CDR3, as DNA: TGTGCCAGCAGTGAACCAGGGTACGGCTACACCTTC. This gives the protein CASSEPGYGYTF.

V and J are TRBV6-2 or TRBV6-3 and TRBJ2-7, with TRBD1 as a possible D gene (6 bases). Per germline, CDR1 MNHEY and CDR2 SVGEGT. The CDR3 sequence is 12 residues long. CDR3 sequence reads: CAAGDTTYEQYF. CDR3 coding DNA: TGTGCGGCCGGGGACACTACCTACGAGCAGTACTTC.

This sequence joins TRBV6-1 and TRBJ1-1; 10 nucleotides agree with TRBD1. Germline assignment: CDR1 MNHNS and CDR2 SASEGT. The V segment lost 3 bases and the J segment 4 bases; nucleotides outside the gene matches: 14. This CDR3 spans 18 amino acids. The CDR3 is CASSDFGGGQGMGTEAFF. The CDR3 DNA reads TGTGCCAGCAGTGATTTCGGAGGGGGACAGGGGATGGGCACTGAAGCTTTCTTT.

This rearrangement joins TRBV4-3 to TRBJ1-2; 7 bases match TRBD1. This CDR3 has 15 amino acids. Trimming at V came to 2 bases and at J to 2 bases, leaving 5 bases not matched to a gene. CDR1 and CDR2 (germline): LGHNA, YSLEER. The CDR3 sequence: CASSQLGDRNYGYTF. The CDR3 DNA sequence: TGCGCCAGCAGCCAATTAGGGGACAGAAACTATGGCTACACCTTC.

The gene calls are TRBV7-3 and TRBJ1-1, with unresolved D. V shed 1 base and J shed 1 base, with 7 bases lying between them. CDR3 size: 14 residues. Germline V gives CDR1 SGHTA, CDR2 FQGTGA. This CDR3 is CASSLSQENTEAFF. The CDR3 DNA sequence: TGTGCCAGCAGCTTAAGCCAAGAGAACACTGAAGCTTTCTTT.

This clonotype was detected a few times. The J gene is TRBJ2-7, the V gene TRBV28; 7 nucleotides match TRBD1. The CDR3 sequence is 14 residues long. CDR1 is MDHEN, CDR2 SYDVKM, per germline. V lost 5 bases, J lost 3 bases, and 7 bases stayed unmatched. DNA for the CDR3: TGTGCCAGCAGTATCACCGGGACAGACTACGAGCAGTACTTC. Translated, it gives CASSITGTDYEQYF.

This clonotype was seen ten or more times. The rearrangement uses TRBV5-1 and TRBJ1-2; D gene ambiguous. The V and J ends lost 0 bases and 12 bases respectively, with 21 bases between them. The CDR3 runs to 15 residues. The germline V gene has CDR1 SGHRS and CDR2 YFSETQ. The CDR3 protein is CASSLEDGGRAGNTF. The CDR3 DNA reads TGCGCCAGCAGCTTGGAAGATGGTGGGCGGGCCGGGAACACCTTC.

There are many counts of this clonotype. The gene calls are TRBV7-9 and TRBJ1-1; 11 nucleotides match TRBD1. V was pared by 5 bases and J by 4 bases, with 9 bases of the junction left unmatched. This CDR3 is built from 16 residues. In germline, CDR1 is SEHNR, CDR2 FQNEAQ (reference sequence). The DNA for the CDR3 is TGTGCCAGCAGCCTAGTGGGGGACAGGGGGTTCACTGAAGCTTTCTTT. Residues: CASSLVGDRGFTEAFF.